Below are 6 T cell receptor beta chains sequenced from a single sample in a study of T cells in localized non-small cell lung cancer. Measured with immunoSEQ multiplex PCR; TCRdb has only the in-frame clones, and not every one. This sample has about 34,000 clones, with about 90% found just once. The material was peripheral blood, obtained before any cancer treatment. These TCRs come from a woman aged 35 to 70 with stage I lung adenocarcinoma.

This chain joins TRBV6-6 and TRBJ1-5, with a possible D match to TRBD1 (6 bases). CDR3 length equals 15 residues. Germline V gene sequence: CDR1 MNHNY, CDR2 SVGAGI (reference sequence). The V end was cut by 6 bases, the J end by 1 base, with 13 bases between. The CDR3 here is CASSSGQLSNQPQHF. The CDR3 DNA reads TGTGCCAGCAGCTCCGGACAGCTAAGCAATCAGCCCCAGCATTTT.

The chain has TRBV5-1 and TRBJ1-2, with 7 bases aligning to TRBD1. Germline V CDR1 and CDR2: SGHRS, YFSETQ. V lost 1 base and J lost 8; bases outside the gene matches: 11. CDR3 size: 15 residues. The CDR3 DNA reads TGCGCCAGCAGCTTGAAGGGAGGGGGCGCAGAAGGCTACACCTTC. Protein product: CASSLKGGGAEGYTF.

The chain links TRBV7-8 to TRBJ1-3, with 7 bases matching TRBD1. Germline V CDR1 and CDR2: SGHVS, FQNEAQ. The CDR3 consists of 15 residues. The junction had 8 bases not matched to a gene; V was cut back by 5 bases and J by 4 bases. The CDR3 spells CASSPQTGWGNTIYF. For the CDR3, the DNA is TGTGCCAGCAGCCCGCAGACAGGGTGGGGAAACACCATATATTTT.

The V gene is TRBV21-1, the J gene TRBJ2-3. TRBV21-1 is reported as a pseudogene. The CDR3 totals 16 residues. CDR3: CASSTTRSGAGDTQYF. The DNA for the CDR3 is TGTGCCAGCAGCACGACACGGTCGGGGGCGGGAGATACGCAGTATTTT.

The chain carries TRBV9 and TRBJ2-5; perhaps D is TRBD1 or TRBD2 (6 bases each). The CDR3 has 14 residues. CDR1 and CDR2 from the germline V gene are SGDLS and YYNGEE. Trimming removed 2 bases from V and 3 bases from J, with 11 bases in between. CDR3 bases: TGTGCCAGCAGCGTCCGGGGGCGGGAAGAGACCCAGTACTTC. Translated: CASSVRGREETQYF.

This rearrangement joins TRBV7-3 to TRBJ2-5, with unresolved D. Trimming cost V 5 bases and J 2 bases, with 15 bases left between them. Germline CDR1 is SGHTA and CDR2 is FQGTGA. CDR3 size: 15 residues. This CDR3 reads CASSLYRVPQETQYF. The CDR3 bases are TGTGCCAGCAGCCTGTATAGGGTCCCGCAAGAGACCCAGTACTTC.